These T cell receptor beta chains were read from a single sample in a study of radiotherapy plus CTLA-4 blockade in lung cancer. Clones were sequenced by immunoSEQ multiplex PCR, and TCRdb holds only the in-frame ones, with some missing. The repertoire holds about 51,000 clones, with 75% to 80% as singletons. The sample consisted of peripheral blood, taken from a patient treated with radiotherapy plus ipilimumab. The receptors shown here come from a human donor with non-small cell lung cancer whose response to radiotherapy plus ipilimumab could not be evaluated. Both conserved end residues are part of each CDR3. Each record gives: J gene, V gene, CDR3 protein.

j_gene: TRBJ2-5; v_gene: TRBV5-8; CDR3aa: CASSAGQGESETQYF
j_gene: TRBJ2-2; v_gene: TRBV27; CDR3aa: CASSPRYPGPRGTGELFF
j_gene: TRBJ1-2; v_gene: TRBV7-2; CDR3aa: CASSLGAEQAYGYTF
j_gene: TRBJ2-7; v_gene: TRBV2; CDR3aa: CASRVLSPGEQYF
j_gene: TRBJ2-5; v_gene: TRBV4-3; CDR3aa: CASSQDPGRETQYF
j_gene: TRBJ2-3; v_gene: TRBV7-9; CDR3aa: CASSLGQGTSGSSDTQYF
j_gene: TRBJ1-1; v_gene: TRBV7-6; CDR3aa: CASSLGFGTEAFF
j_gene: TRBJ2-1; v_gene: TRBV4-3; CDR3aa: CASSQDLASGSHSQFF
j_gene: TRBJ2-7; v_gene: TRBV7-2; CDR3aa: CASSFRQGGIHEQYF
j_gene: TRBJ2-2; v_gene: TRBV9; CDR3aa: CASSERGLASTGELFF
j_gene: TRBJ2-3; v_gene: TRBV4-3; CDR3aa: CASRNTMTRSTDTQYF
j_gene: TRBJ2-1; v_gene: TRBV4-1; CDR3aa: CASRHPGLPHNEQFF
j_gene: TRBJ2-7; v_gene: TRBV11-2; CDR3aa: CASSPQGTKRLEQYF
j_gene: TRBJ1-2; v_gene: TRBV28; CDR3aa: CASSLYRAGGYTF
j_gene: TRBJ2-4; v_gene: TRBV12-5; CDR3aa: CARIGVAKNIQYF
j_gene: TRBJ1-2; v_gene: TRBV19; CDR3aa: CASSIRRGGYTF
j_gene: TRBJ2-5; v_gene: TRBV4-3; CDR3aa: CASSQSVVAETQYF
j_gene: TRBJ2-7; v_gene: TRBV2; CDR3aa: CASSGYAYEQYF
j_gene: TRBJ1-1; v_gene: TRBV7-6; CDR3aa: CASSFVPGGNTEAFF
j_gene: TRBJ2-3; v_gene: TRBV6-5; CDR3aa: CASSYYRVDTQYF
j_gene: TRBJ2-7; v_gene: TRBV4-3; CDR3aa: CASSQDSTYPYEQYF
j_gene: TRBJ1-1; v_gene: TRBV18; CDR3aa: CASSPGLGTGDTEAFF
j_gene: TRBJ1-5; v_gene: TRBV7-9; CDR3aa: CASSGTGDLSNQPQHF
j_gene: TRBJ2-5; v_gene: TRBV7-9; CDR3aa: CASSSSRGRETQYF
j_gene: TRBJ2-1; v_gene: TRBV5-1; CDR3aa: CASSLTYYNEQFF
j_gene: TRBJ2-7; v_gene: TRBV6-1; CDR3aa: CASIPGQGARYEQYF
j_gene: TRBJ2-2; v_gene: TRBV29-1; CDR3aa: CSVEAPLGAAGELFF
j_gene: TRBJ2-1; v_gene: TRBV7-8; CDR3aa: CASSLGSIYNEQFF
j_gene: TRBJ1-1; v_gene: TRBV7-9; CDR3aa: CASSSDRVAFF
j_gene: TRBJ2-7; v_gene: TRBV19; CDR3aa: CASSTRRTGDTYEQYF
j_gene: TRBJ1-1; v_gene: TRBV28; CDR3aa: CASTPVGDRGGVAEAFF
j_gene: TRBJ2-7; v_gene: TRBV2; CDR3aa: CASSEWHYEQYF